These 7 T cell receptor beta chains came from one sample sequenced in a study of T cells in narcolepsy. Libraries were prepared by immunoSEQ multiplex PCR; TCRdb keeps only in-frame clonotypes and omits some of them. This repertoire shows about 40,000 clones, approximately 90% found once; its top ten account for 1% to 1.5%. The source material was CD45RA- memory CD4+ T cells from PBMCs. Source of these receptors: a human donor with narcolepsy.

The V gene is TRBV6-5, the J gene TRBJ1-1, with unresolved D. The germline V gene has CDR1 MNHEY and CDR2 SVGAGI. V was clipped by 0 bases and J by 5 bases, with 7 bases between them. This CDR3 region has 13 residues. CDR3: CASSYSLGTEAFF. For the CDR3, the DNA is TGTGCCAGCAGTTACTCGCTAGGGACTGAAGCTTTCTTT.

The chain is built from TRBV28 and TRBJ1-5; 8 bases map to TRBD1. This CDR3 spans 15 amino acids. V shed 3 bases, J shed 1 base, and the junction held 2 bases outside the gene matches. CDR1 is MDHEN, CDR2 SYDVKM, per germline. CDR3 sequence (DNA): TGTGCCAGCAGTTTTCGGACAGGGAGCAATCAGCCCCAGCATTTT. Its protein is CASSFRTGSNQPQHF.

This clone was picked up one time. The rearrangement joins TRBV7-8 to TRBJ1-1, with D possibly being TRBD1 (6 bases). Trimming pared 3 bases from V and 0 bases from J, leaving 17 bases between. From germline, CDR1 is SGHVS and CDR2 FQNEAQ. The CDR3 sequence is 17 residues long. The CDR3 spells CASSLPLRGSMNTEAFF. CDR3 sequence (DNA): TGTGCCAGCAGCTTGCCTTTAAGGGGGAGCATGAACACTGAAGCTTTCTTT.

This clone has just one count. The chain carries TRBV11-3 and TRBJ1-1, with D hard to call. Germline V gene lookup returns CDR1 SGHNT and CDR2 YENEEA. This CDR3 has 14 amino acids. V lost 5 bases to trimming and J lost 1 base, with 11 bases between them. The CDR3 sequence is CASSQAGGNTEAFF. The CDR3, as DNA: TGTGCCAGCAGCCAGGCGGGAGGGAACACTGAAGCTTTCTTT. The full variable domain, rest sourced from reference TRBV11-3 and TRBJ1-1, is EAGVVQSPRYKIIEKKQPVAFWCNPISGHNTLYWYLQNLGQGPELLIRYENEEAVDDSQLPKDRFSAERLKGVDSTLKIQPAELGDSAVYLCASSQAGGNTEAFFGQGTRLTVV.

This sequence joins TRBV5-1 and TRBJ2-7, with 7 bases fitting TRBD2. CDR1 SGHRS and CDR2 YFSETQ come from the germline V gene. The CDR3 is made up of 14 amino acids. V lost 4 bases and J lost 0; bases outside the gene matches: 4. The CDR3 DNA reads TGCGCCAGCAGCGCTAGCGGCAGCTCCTACGAGCAGTACTTC. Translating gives CASSASGSSYEQYF.

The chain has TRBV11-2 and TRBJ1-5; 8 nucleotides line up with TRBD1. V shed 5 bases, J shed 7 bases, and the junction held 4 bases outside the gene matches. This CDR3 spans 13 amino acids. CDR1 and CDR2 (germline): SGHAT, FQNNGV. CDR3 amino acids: CASSQGTGQPQHF. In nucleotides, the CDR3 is TGTGCCAGCAGCCAGGGGACAGGACAGCCCCAGCATTTT.

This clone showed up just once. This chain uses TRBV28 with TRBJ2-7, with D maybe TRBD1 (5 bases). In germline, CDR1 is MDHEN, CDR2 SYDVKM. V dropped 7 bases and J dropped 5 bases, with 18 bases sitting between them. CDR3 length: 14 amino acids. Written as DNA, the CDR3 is TGTGCCAGCACCTCTCCGAGACAGATCGACGAGCAGTACTTC. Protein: CASTSPRQIDEQYF.